This TCR beta chain was recovered during a study of identical twins. Study-wide points: Potential partial confounding of zero-insertion analyses by invariant MAIT and iNKT cells was noted.

This clonotype showed up just a few times. Its matching antigen is unknown. Trimming at V came to 0 bases and at J to 6 bases, leaving 15 bases not matched to a gene. This CDR3 has 18 amino acids. The germline gives CDR1 SGHRS, CDR2 YFSETQ. Addition of a universal primer site occurred through template switching, and cDNA carried unique molecular identifiers. TCRdb re-called the 5' RACE reads with MiXCR, one entry per CDR3 protein. The table has some 660,000 distinct CDR3 sequences, around 8.3% seen once. The data were also submitted as part of a second study, on yellow fever vaccine responses in identical twins. That study adds: On the reported evidence, twins' vaccine T cell responses seemed partly convergent and partly personalized.

The genes are TRBV5-1 and TRBJ2-5; 9 bases align to TRBD2. The source material was PBMCs. This TCR derives from a woman aged 18 to 35 in good health. The CDR3 reads CASSLDGKGSGSSKTQYF. CDR3 DNA sequence: TGCGCCAGCAGCTTGGATGGCAAGGGTAGCGGGAGTTCTAAGACCCAGTACTTC.